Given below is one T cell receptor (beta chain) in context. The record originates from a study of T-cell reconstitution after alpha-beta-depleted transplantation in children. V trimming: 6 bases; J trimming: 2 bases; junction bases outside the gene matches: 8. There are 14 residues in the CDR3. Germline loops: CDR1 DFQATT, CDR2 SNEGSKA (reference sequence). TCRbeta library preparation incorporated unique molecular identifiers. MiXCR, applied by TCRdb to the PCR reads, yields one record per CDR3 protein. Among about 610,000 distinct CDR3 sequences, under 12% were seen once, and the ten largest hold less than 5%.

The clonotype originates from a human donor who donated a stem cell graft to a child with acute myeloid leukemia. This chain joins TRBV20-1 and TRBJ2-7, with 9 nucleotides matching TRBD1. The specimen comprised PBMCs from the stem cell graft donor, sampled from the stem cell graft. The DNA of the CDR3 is TGCAGTGCGAGCCCGGGACAGGGCCCCTACGAGCAGTACTTC. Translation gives CSASPGQGPYEQYF.